The entry below describes one T cell receptor beta chain. The antigen remains undetermined. The method was immunoSEQ multiplex PCR; TCRdb's version includes in-frame clones alone and lacks a portion of them. The sample contains some 2.4 million clones, 93% of which appear only once. The investigators split CD4+ cells into a CD45RA+ naive subset and a CD45RA-negative memory subset. The data stem from a study of shared clonotypes between healthy human individuals. General observations from the study: Generally, estimated richness proved larger in naive subsets than it did in memory subsets.

This CDR3 has 15 residues. Germline CDR1 MNHNS, CDR2 SASEGT. V gave up 10 bases and J gave up 5 bases; unmatched junction bases: 13. The chain carries TRBV6-1 and TRBJ2-5, with 10 positions matching TRBD1. The TCR originated in a man between 18 and 29 years old in good health. Some clones in this sample may be carry-over from other donors' samples. Source material: naive CD4+ T cells from PBMCs. Indicated subset: CD45RA+ positively selected. CDR3 region: CAINRAGQGTETQYF. In nucleotides, the CDR3 is TGTGCCATCAACCGGGCGGGACAGGGGACCGAGACCCAGTACTTC.